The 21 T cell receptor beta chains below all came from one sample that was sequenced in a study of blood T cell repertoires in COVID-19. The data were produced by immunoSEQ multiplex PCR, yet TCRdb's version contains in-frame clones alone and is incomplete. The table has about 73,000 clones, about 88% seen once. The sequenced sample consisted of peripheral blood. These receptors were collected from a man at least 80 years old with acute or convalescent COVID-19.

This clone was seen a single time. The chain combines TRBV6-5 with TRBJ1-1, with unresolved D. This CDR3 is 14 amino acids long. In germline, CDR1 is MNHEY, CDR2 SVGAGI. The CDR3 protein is CAVAGPPMNTEAFF. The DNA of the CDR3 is TGTGCGGTGGCAGGCCCCCCAATGAACACTGAAGCTTTCTTT.

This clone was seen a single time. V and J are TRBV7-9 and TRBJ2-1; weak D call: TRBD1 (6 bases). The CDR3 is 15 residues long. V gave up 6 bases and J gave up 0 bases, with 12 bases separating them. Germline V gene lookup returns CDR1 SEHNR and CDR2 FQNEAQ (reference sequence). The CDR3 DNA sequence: TGTGCCAGCAGTTTTGACAGGAGCTCCTACAATGAGCAGTTCTTC. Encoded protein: CASSFDRSSYNEQFF. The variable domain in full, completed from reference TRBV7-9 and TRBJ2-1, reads DTGVSQNPRHKITKRGQNVTFRCDPISEHNRLYWYRQTLGQGPEFLTYFQNEAQLEKSRLLSDRFSAERPKGSFSTLEIQRTEQGDSAMYLCASSFDRSSYNEQFFGPGTRLTVL.

The CDR3 DNA is TGTGCCAGCAGTTTTCGATCGGGCTATGGCTACACCTTC. This codes for CASSFRSGYGYTF. V is TRBV12-3 or TRBV12-4 and J is TRBJ1-2; unclear D gene. CDR3 length: 13 amino acids. Trimming shortened V by 3 bases and J by 4 bases, and 9 bases separated the two germline ends.

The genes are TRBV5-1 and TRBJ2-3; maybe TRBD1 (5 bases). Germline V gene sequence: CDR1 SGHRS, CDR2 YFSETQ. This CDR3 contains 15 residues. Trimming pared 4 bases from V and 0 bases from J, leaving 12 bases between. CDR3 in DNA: TGCGCCAGCAGCCCCCCTCAGGGAAGCACAGATACGCAGTATTTT. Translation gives CASSPPQGSTDTQYF. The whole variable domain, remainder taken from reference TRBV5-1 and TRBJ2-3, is KAGVTQTPRYLIKTRGQQVTLSCSPISGHRSVSWYQQTPGQGLQFLFEYFSETQRNKGNFPGRFSGRQFSNSRSEMNVSTLELGDSALYLCASSPPQGSTDTQYFGPGTRLTVL.

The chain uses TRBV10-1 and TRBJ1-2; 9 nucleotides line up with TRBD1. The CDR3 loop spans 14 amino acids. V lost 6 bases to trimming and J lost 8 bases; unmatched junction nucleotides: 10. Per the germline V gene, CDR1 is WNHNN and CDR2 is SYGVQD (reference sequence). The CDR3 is CASSPGQGVSGYTF. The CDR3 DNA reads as TGCGCCAGCAGCCCGGGACAGGGAGTAAGCGGCTACACCTTC.

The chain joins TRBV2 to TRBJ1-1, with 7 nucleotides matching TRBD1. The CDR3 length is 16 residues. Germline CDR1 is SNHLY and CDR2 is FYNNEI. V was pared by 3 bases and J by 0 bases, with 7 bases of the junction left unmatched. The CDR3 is CASSDEGGVLNTEAFF. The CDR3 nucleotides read TGTGCCAGCAGTGATGAAGGGGGCGTCTTGAACACTGAAGCTTTCTTT.

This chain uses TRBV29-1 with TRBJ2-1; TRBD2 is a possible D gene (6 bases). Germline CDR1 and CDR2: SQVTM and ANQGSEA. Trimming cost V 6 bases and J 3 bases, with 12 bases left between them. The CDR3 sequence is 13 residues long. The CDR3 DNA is TGCAGCGTCAACCGGGACTTCTACAATGAGCAGTTCTTC. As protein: CSVNRDFYNEQFF.

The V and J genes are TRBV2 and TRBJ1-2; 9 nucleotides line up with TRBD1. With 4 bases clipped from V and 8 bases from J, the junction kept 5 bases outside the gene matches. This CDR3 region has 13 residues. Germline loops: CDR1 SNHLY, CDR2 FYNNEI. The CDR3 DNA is TGTGCCAGCAGTGTACAGGGGGCGGAGGGCTACACCTTC. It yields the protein CASSVQGAEGYTF.

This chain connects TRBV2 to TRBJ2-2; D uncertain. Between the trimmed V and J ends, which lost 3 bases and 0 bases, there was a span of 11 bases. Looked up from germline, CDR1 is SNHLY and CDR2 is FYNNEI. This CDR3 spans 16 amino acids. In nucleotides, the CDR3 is TGTGCCAGCAGTGACTGGGCCCAGTCGAACACCGGGGAGCTGTTTTTT. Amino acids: CASSDWAQSNTGELFF.

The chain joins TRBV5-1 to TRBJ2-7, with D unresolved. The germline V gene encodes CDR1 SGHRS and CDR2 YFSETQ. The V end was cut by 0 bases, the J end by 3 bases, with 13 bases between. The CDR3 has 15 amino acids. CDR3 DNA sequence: TGCGCCAGCAGCTTGGACGGGTCTTCGTTCTACGAGCAGTACTTC. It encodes CASSLDGSSFYEQYF.

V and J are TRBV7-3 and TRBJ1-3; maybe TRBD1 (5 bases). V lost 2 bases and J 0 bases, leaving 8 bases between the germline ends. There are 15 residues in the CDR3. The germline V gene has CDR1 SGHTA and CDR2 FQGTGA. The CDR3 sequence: CASSLQTVSGNTIYF. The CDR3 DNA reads TGTGCCAGCAGCTTACAGACAGTCTCTGGAAACACCATATATTTT.

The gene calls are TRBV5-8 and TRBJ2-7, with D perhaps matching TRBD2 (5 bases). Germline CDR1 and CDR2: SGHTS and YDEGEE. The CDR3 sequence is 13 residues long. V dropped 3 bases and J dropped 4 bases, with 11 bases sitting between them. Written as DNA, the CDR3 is TGTGCCAGCAGCTCCCCGGGGTTTTACGAGCAGTACTTC. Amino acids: CASSSPGFYEQYF.

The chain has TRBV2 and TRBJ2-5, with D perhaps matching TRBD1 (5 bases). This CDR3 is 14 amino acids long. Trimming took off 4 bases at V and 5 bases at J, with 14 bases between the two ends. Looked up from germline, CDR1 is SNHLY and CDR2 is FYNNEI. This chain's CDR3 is CASSGIQGRETQYF. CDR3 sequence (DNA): TGTGCCAGCAGTGGGATCCAGGGCCGGGAGACCCAGTACTTC.

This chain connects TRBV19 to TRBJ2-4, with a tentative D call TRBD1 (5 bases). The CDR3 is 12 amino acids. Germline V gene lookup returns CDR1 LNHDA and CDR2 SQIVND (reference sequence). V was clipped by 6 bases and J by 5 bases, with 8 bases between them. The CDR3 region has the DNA TGTGCCAGTAGGGACACCGAAAACATTCAGTACTTC. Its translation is CASRDTENIQYF.

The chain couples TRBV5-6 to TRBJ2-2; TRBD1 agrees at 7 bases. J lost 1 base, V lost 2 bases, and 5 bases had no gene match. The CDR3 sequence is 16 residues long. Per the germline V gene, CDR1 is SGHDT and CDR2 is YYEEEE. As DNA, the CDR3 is TGTGCCAGCAGCTTTCTTAGGACAGGGAACACCGGGGAGCTGTTTTTT. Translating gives CASSFLRTGNTGELFF. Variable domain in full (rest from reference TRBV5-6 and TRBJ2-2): DAGVTQSPTHLIKTRGQQVTLRCSPKSGHDTVSWYQQALGQGPQFIFQYYEEEERQRGNFPDRFSGHQFPNYSSELNVNALLLGDSALYLCASSFLRTGNTGELFFGEGSRLTVL.

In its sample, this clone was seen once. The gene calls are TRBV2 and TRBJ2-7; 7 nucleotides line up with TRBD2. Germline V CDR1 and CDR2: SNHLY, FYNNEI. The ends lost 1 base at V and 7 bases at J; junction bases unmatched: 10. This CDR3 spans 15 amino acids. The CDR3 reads CASSEETVGAGEQYF. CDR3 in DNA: TGTGCCAGCAGTGAAGAAACAGTCGGAGCGGGGGAGCAGTACTTC.

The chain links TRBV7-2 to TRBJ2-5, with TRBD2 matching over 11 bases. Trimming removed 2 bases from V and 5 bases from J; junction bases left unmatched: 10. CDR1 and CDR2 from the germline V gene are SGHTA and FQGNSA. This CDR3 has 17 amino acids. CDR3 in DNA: TGTGCCAGCAGCTTACAATATAGCGGGGGGGCAGAGGAGACCCAGTACTTC. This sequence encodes CASSLQYSGGAEETQYF.

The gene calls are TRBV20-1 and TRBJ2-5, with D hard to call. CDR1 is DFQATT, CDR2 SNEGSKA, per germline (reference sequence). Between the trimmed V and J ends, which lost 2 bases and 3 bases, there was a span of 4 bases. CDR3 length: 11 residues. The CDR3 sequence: CSARPEETQYF. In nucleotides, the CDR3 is TGCAGTGCTAGACCAGAAGAGACCCAGTACTTC.

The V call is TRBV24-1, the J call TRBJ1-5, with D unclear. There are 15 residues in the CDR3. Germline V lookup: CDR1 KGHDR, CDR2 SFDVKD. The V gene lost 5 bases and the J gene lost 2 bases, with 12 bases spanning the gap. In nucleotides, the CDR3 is TGTGCCACCAGTGCAGCGGGCTTAGGCAATCAGCCCCAGCATTTT. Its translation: CATSAAGLGNQPQHF.

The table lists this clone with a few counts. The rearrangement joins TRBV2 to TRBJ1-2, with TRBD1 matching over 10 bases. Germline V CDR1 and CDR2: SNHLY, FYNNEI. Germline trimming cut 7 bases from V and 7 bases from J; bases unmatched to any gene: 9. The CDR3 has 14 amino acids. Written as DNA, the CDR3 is TGTGCCAGCAATCGGGACAGGGGTCCTTTTGGCTACACCTTC. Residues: CASNRDRGPFGYTF.

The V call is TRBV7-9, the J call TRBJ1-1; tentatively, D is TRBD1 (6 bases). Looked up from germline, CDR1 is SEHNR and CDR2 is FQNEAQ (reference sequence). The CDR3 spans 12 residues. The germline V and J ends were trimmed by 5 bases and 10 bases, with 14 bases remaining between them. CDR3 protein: CASSPRGGRAFF. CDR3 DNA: TGTGCCAGCAGCCCCCGGGGGGGCCGAGCTTTCTTT. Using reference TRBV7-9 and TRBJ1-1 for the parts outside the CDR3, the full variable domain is DTGVSQNPRHKITKRGQNVTFRCDPISEHNRLYWYRQTLGQGPEFLTYFQNEAQLEKSRLLSDRFSAERPKGSFSTLEIQRTEQGDSAMYLCASSPRGGRAFFGQGTRLTVV.